A single sample is the source of the 20 T cell receptor beta chains below, sequenced in a study of T-cell memory formation after mild COVID-19. MiXCR, applied by TCRdb to the 5' RACE reads, yields one record per CDR3 protein. Of about 600,000 distinct CDR3 sequences listed, approximately 21% are singletons. Specimen: PBMCs or a T cell subset sorted from them (not recorded which). These receptors originate from an adult woman who had mild COVID-19 (a few samples of this study predate the infection). Cell type and time point are not known.

The chain carries TRBV9 and TRBJ2-5; D gene uncertain. This CDR3 is built from 13 residues. V was shortened by 0 bases and J by 5 bases, with 8 bases between the two germline ends. CDR1 and CDR2 from the germline V gene are SGDLS and YYNGEE. Here the CDR3 reads CASSVDYRETQYF. CDR3 coding DNA: TGTGCCAGCAGCGTAGATTATCGGGAGACCCAGTACTTC. The variable domain in full, with the rest retrieved from reference TRBV9 and TRBJ2-5, is DSGVTQTPKHLITATGQRVTLRCSPRSGDLSVYWYQQSLDQGLQFLIQYYNGEERAKGNILERFSAQQFPDLHSELNLSSLELGDSALYFCASSVDYRETQYFGPGTRLLVL.

The chain uses TRBV28 and TRBJ2-3; D is uncertain. With 5 bases removed from V and 0 bases from J, the gap between germline ends came to 21 bases. The CDR3 covers 18 residues. Germline V CDR1 and CDR2: MDHEN, SYDVKM. CDR3 amino acids: CASSAPGAEYTSTDTQYF. CDR3 sequence (DNA): TGTGCCAGCAGTGCGCCCGGTGCCGAATATACTAGCACAGATACGCAGTATTTT.

J is TRBJ1-6 and V is TRBV7-9; D gene uncertain. CDR3 length equals 14 residues. Looked up from germline, CDR1 is SEHNR and CDR2 is FQNEAQ (reference sequence). V shed 1 base and J shed 5 bases, with 6 bases lying between them. The DNA for the CDR3 is TGTGCCAGCAGCTTAGAGGCCAATAATTCACCCCTCCACTTT. Translated: CASSLEANNSPLHF.

The gene calls are TRBV7-9 and TRBJ2-7, with D hard to call. V shed 8 bases and J shed 3 bases, with 11 bases lying between them. The CDR3 spans 12 residues. Germline values: CDR1 SEHNR, CDR2 FQNEAQ (reference sequence). The CDR3 DNA follows: TGTGCCAGCCGGTGGGAAAGCTACGAGCAGTACTTC. Its translation: CASRWESYEQYF.

The V call is TRBV18, the J call TRBJ1-1, with D unclear. The germline gives CDR1 KGHSH, CDR2 LQKENI. V was clipped by 4 bases and J by 6 bases, with 18 bases between them. This CDR3 has 15 amino acids. CDR3 amino acids: CASSQGLEALAEAFF. The CDR3 DNA follows: TGTGCCAGCTCACAAGGTCTCGAGGCTCTCGCTGAAGCTTTCTTT.

The chain has TRBV20-1 and TRBJ2-4; 10 positions match TRBD1. J lost 5 bases, V lost 5 bases, and 3 bases had no gene match. Germline lookup yields CDR1 DFQATT and CDR2 SNEGSKA (reference sequence). The CDR3 is 13 residues long. The CDR3 bases are TGCAGTGCTTGGACAGGGGGTGAAAACATTCAGTACTTC. It is translated as CSAWTGGENIQYF.

The rearrangement uses TRBV19 and TRBJ1-2; maybe TRBD1 (6 bases). Looked up from germline, CDR1 is LNHDA and CDR2 is SQIVND (reference sequence). This CDR3 contains 14 residues. Between the trimmed V and J ends, which lost 7 bases and 6 bases, there was a span of 18 bases. The CDR3, as DNA: TGTGCCAGTACCCCGACCGGGGGCAGGGATGGCTACACCTTC. Translated, it gives CASTPTGGRDGYTF.

This clonotype was counted between two and nine times. The V and J genes are TRBV27 and TRBJ1-2; D not resolved. The germline V gene has CDR1 MNHEY and CDR2 SMNVEV (reference sequence). CDR3 length equals 13 residues. Trimming cost V 0 bases and J 4 bases, with 6 bases left between them. The CDR3 is CASSLSAVYGYTF. The CDR3 DNA follows: TGTGCCAGCAGTTTATCGGCAGTCTATGGCTACACCTTC.

The V gene is TRBV20-1, the J gene TRBJ2-7; a weak D match, TRBD1 (5 bases). The CDR3 is made up of 16 amino acids. V was clipped by 0 bases and J by 0 bases, with 15 bases between them. Germline loops: CDR1 DFQATT, CDR2 SNEGSKA (reference sequence). The CDR3 region is CSARDPVGHRSYEQYF. The CDR3 DNA sequence: TGCAGTGCTAGAGATCCAGTGGGGCATCGCTCCTACGAGCAGTACTTC.

The chain carries TRBV12-3 or TRBV12-4 and TRBJ2-7; possible D gene TRBD1, 5 bases. The CDR3 covers 15 residues. V was cut by 1 base and J by 3 bases, with 13 bases left in between. CDR3 sequence: CASSLGAGQGYEQYF. The CDR3 DNA follows: TGTGCCAGCAGTTTAGGGGCAGGGCAAGGCTACGAGCAGTACTTC.

This chain joins TRBV14 and TRBJ2-7, with 10 bases fitting TRBD1. Germline V gene data show CDR1 as SGHDN and CDR2 as FVKESK. V gave up 1 base and J gave up 1 base; unmatched junction bases: 4. The CDR3 contains 16 residues. CDR3 nucleotides: TGTGCCAGCAGCCAAGGGCCGGGACAGGGGTCCTACGAGCAGTACTTC. It encodes CASSQGPGQGSYEQYF.

To note about this clonotype: The junction and the germline gene differ at one end; a read error may be behind it. V is TRBV7-9 and J is TRBJ2-1; TRBD2 matches at 8 bases. The germline V gene encodes CDR1 SEHNR and CDR2 FQNEAQ (reference sequence). This CDR3 has 15 amino acids. Here the CDR3 DNA reads TGTGCCAGCAGCCCCACGGGAGGGGGAACCAATGAGCAGTTATTC. Translated: CASSPTGGGTNEQLF.

This clonotype was counted many times. The V and J genes are TRBV7-2 and TRBJ1-1; 7 nucleotides match TRBD1. Germline V gene sequence: CDR1 SGHTA, CDR2 FQGNSA. Trimming took 4 bases from V and 4 from J; bases not matched to a gene: 9. The CDR3 runs to 15 residues. The CDR3 loop reads CASSWTGTEGTEAFF. The CDR3 DNA is TGTGCCAGCAGCTGGACCGGGACAGAAGGCACTGAAGCTTTCTTT.

The CDR3 DNA sequence: TGTGCCAGCAGTTCCCGTAGCGGGGGGGCCCGCAATACCCAGTACTTC. Its protein is CASSSRSGGARNTQYF. The chain uses TRBV12-3 or TRBV12-4 and TRBJ2-5; TRBD2 matches at 11 bases. The CDR3 is made up of 16 amino acids. V shed 4 bases, J shed 8 bases, and the junction held 12 bases outside the gene matches.

The V gene is TRBV5-1, the J gene TRBJ2-5; a weak D match, TRBD2 (6 bases). CDR1 SGHRS and CDR2 YFSETQ come from the germline V gene. V was clipped by 7 bases and J by 0 bases, with 10 bases between them. The CDR3 sequence is 13 residues long. The CDR3: CASAGGYQETQYF. CDR3 bases: TGCGCCAGCGCCGGGGGTTACCAAGAGACCCAGTACTTC.

This rearrangement joins TRBV5-1 to TRBJ2-3; TRBD2 is a possible D gene (7 bases). V lost 4 bases, J lost 1 base, and 19 bases lay in between. The germline CDR1 and CDR2 sequences are SGHRS and YFSETQ. The CDR3 runs to 17 residues. This CDR3 is CASSPEVGGVRTDTQYF. The CDR3 DNA follows: TGCGCCAGCAGCCCCGAAGTAGGGGGGGTCCGCACAGATACGCAGTATTTT.

This clonotype was counted between two and nine times. The chain links TRBV4-3 to TRBJ2-1; D perhaps matches TRBD2 (6 bases). This CDR3 spans 15 amino acids. Germline CDR1 LGHNA, CDR2 YSLEER. V was trimmed by 1 base and J by 1 base, leaving 8 bases between them. The CDR3 nucleotides read TGCGCCAGCAGCCAAGTGGGGGGATCCTACAATGAGCAGTTCTTC. It translates to CASSQVGGSYNEQFF.

This clonotype was seen more than once but under ten times. The rearrangement links TRBV7-8 to TRBJ2-4; D not certain. This CDR3 region has 15 residues. V gave up 4 bases and J gave up 0 bases, with 10 bases separating them. Germline V gives CDR1 SGHVS, CDR2 FQNEAQ. The DNA for the CDR3 is TGTGCCAGCAGCTCCACCCTTAGAGCCAAAAACATTCAGTACTTC. This sequence encodes CASSSTLRAKNIQYF. Filled out from reference TRBV7-8 and TRBJ2-4, the complete variable domain reads GAGVSQSPRYKVAKRGQDVALRCDPISGHVSLFWYQQALGQGPEFLTYFQNEAQLDKSGLPSDRFFAERPEGSVSTLKIQRTQQEDSAVYLCASSSTLRAKNIQYFGAGTRLSVL.

This clonotype was seen a few times. This rearrangement joins TRBV5-1 to TRBJ1-6; TRBD1 matches at 7 bases. This CDR3 has 13 residues. Germline-derived CDR1 and CDR2 are SGHRS and YFSETQ. J gave up 11 bases and V 4 bases, and 6 bases lay outside the gene matches. The DNA of the CDR3 is TGCGCCAGCAGCCGCTCGACAGGGACACCCCTCCACTTT. Protein sequence: CASSRSTGTPLHF. The variable domain in full, completed from reference TRBV5-1 and TRBJ1-6, reads KAGVTQTPRYLIKTRGQQVTLSCSPISGHRSVSWYQQTPGQGLQFLFEYFSETQRNKGNFPGRFSGRQFSNSRSEMNVSTLELGDSALYLCASSRSTGTPLHFGNGTRLTVT.

The chain is built from TRBV7-9 and TRBJ1-2; D unresolved. V lost 1 base and J lost 0, with 6 bases in between. Per germline, CDR1 SEHNR and CDR2 FQNEAQ (reference sequence). The CDR3 has 14 amino acids. The CDR3 loop reads CASSLEVTNYGYTF. CDR3 DNA: TGTGCCAGCAGCTTAGAGGTGACTAACTATGGCTACACCTTC.